The 14 T cell receptor beta chains below were found in one sample sequenced in a study of response to subunit inactivated influenza vaccine. One entry per CDR3 protein, called by TCRdb with MiXCR from the RT-PCR reads. The top ten clones hold 11% of a sample with roughly 700,000 distinct CDR3 sequences, around 16% of them seen once. Sequenced here: PBMCs from blood, sampled 11 to 12 days after vaccination. Receptors were obtained from a man aged 50 to 59 who received an inactivated influenza vaccine.

This clonotype has only a few counts. The chain couples TRBV18 to TRBJ2-7, with 8 bases fitting TRBD2. The CDR3 is 15 residues long. J was trimmed by 5 bases and V by 2 bases; bases with no gene match: 8. The V gene's germline CDR1 is KGHSH and CDR2 LQKENI. The CDR3 region has the DNA TGTGCCAGCTCACCAACGAGGCGGGGGGCGAACGAGCAGTACTTC. It yields the protein CASSPTRRGANEQYF.

This clonotype was observed many times. The chain couples TRBV7-2 to TRBJ1-1; 7 nucleotides match TRBD1. This CDR3 has 14 amino acids. V gave up 1 base and J gave up 5 bases; unmatched junction bases: 4. Germline assignment: CDR1 SGHTA and CDR2 FQGNSA. CDR3 coding DNA: TGTGCCAGCAGCTTAGACAGGGGCACTACTGAAGCTTTCTTT. Translating gives CASSLDRGTTEAFF.

The table lists this clonotype with a count of one. The chain links TRBV15 to TRBJ2-3, with 11 bases lining up with TRBD2. This CDR3 is 19 amino acids long. V shed 0 bases, J shed 1 base, and the junction held 9 bases outside the gene matches. Germline CDR1 LNHNV, CDR2 YYDKDF (reference sequence). CDR3 sequence: CATSRDRLAGGKGTDTQYF. Written as DNA, the CDR3 is TGTGCCACCAGCAGAGATCGTCTAGCGGGAGGCAAAGGCACAGATACGCAGTATTTT.

The CDR3 bases are TGTGCCAGCCGACAGAATAGCAATCAGCCCCAGCATTTT. It codes for CASRQNSNQPQHF. The chain joins TRBV12-3 or TRBV12-4 to TRBJ1-5; possible D gene TRBD1, 5 bases. Trimming shortened V by 8 bases and J by 0 bases, and 8 bases separated the two germline ends. The CDR3 has 13 residues.

About this clonotype itself: Given a much more abundant clone one base away, this may be a read error. The V and J genes are TRBV5-1 and TRBJ2-1; tentatively, D is TRBD1 (6 bases). V was clipped by 4 bases and J by 0 bases, with 11 bases between them. This CDR3 spans 15 amino acids. Germline lookup yields CDR1 SGHRS and CDR2 YFSETQ. Written as DNA, the CDR3 is TGCGCCAGCAGCATAGGACAGAGCTCCTACAATGAGCAGTTCTTC. Protein product: CASSIGQSSYNEQFF.

The V and J genes are TRBV12-3 or TRBV12-4 and TRBJ2-1; TRBD1 might be the D (5 bases). V lost 4 bases to trimming and J lost 0 bases, with 16 bases between them. There are 17 residues in the CDR3. The CDR3 here is CASSSVQVSSSYNEQFF. DNA of the CDR3: TGTGCCAGCAGTTCAGTACAGGTCTCGAGCTCCTACAATGAGCAGTTCTTC.

This chain joins TRBV20-1 and TRBJ2-3; D may be TRBD1 (6 bases). Germline CDR1 DFQATT, CDR2 SNEGSKA (reference sequence). This CDR3 region has 13 residues. Trimming removed 2 bases at V and 3 bases at J, with 9 bases between. The CDR3 spells CSARTQGTDTQYF. The CDR3, as DNA: TGCAGTGCTAGAACACAGGGTACAGATACGCAGTATTTT.

The chain joins TRBV5-1 to TRBJ2-1; weak D call: TRBD1 (5 bases). The CDR3 runs 16 residues. Between the trimmed V and J ends, which lost 0 bases and 7 bases, there was a span of 17 bases. From germline, CDR1 is SGHRS and CDR2 YFSETQ. The CDR3 is CASSLELARGKNEQFF. The CDR3 nucleotides are TGCGCCAGCAGCTTGGAGTTGGCTAGGGGCAAGAATGAGCAGTTCTTC.

In DNA, the CDR3 is TGCAGTGCTAGTAGGACAGGGGAATCGGACATTCAGTACTTC. It is translated as CSASRTGESDIQYF. The V and J genes are TRBV20-1 and TRBJ2-4, with 9 positions matching TRBD1. The CDR3 runs to 14 residues. Germline CDR1 is DFQATT and CDR2 is SNEGSKA (reference sequence). V was clipped by 3 bases and J by 8 bases; unmatched bases: 8.

This clonotype was seen a handful of times. This chain links TRBV12-3 or TRBV12-4 with TRBJ2-5; D not certain. The CDR3 totals 14 residues. V was cut by 1 base and J by 9 bases, with 15 bases left in between. The CDR3: CASSLEAGTLAQYF. In DNA, the CDR3 is TGTGCCAGCAGTTTAGAGGCCGGAACTTTGGCCCAGTACTTC.

This clonotype was counted a few times. The chain is built from TRBV14 and TRBJ2-2; D is unresolved. CDR1 is SGHDN and CDR2 is FVKESK in the germline V gene. This CDR3 region has 16 residues. V shed 3 bases and J shed 6 bases, with 17 bases lying between them. For the CDR3, the DNA is TGTGCCAGCAGCCAGCATCGAGGCCTGGGCTCCGGGGAGCTGTTTTTT. Amino acids: CASSQHRGLGSGELFF.

V usage is TRBV19 and J usage is TRBJ2-4; 7 bases are a match to TRBD2. The CDR3 consists of 16 residues. Germline lookup yields CDR1 LNHDA and CDR2 SQIVND (reference sequence). With 3 bases clipped from V and 0 bases from J, the junction kept 5 bases outside the gene matches. The CDR3 loop reads CASSIFAGEAKNIQYF. In nucleotides, the CDR3 is TGTGCCAGTAGTATCTTTGCGGGGGAAGCCAAAAACATTCAGTACTTC.

The sample holds many counts of this clonotype. The gene calls are TRBV29-1 and TRBJ2-1, with D perhaps TRBD2 (6 bases). Trimming removed 7 bases from V and 7 bases from J, with 26 bases in between. Germline CDR1 SQVTM, CDR2 ANQGSEA. The CDR3 consists of 16 residues. DNA for the CDR3: TGCAGCGCGGATCCTGGTGGGGTAGCGGTAGGAAATGAGCAGTTCTTC. Protein sequence: CSADPGGVAVGNEQFF.

There are a few counts of this clonotype. The J gene is TRBJ2-2, the V gene TRBV4-1, with 8 bases matching TRBD2. Germline values: CDR1 MGHRA, CDR2 YSYEKL. CDR3 length: 16 residues. J lost 1 base, V lost 2 bases, and 3 bases had no gene match. CDR3 in DNA: TGCGCCAGCAGCCAACGCAGCGGGGGGAACACCGGGGAGCTGTTTTTT. Translated, it gives CASSQRSGGNTGELFF.